These 15 T cell receptor beta chains originate from one sample sequenced in a study of blood T cell repertoires in COVID-19 (dated by TCRdb to 2019 to 2021). The method behind the library was the immunoSEQ multiplex PCR assay. As stored in TCRdb, this immuneACCESS dataset retains in-frame rearrangements with V and J assigned. A fraction of the clones does not appear; measured against another copy, unresolved V genes explain less than half of the discrepancy, and the remainder lacks a known reason. For this sample the table gives about 200,000 clones, of which 94% were detected only once. The top ten clones comprise 0.6% to 0.9% of the sample. Specimen: peripheral blood. The source is a young man with COVID-19, enrolled during active disease.

The chain couples TRBV6-1 to TRBJ2-7; D is perhaps TRBD1 (5 bases). The V gene's germline CDR1 is MNHNS and CDR2 SASEGT. CDR3 size: 13 residues. Trimming removed 0 bases from V and 5 bases from J, with 8 bases in between. CDR3 DNA sequence: TGTGCCAGCAGTGAAGCGGCAGGGAACGAGCAGTACTTC. Amino acids: CASSEAAGNEQYF.

The genes are TRBV2 and TRBJ1-5; TRBD1 matches 9 bases. Losses at the gene ends were 6 bases for V and 5 bases for J; bases not matched to a gene: 5. Germline V CDR1 and CDR2: SNHLY, FYNNEI. The CDR3 totals 14 residues. This CDR3 is CASSYGQGYQPQHF. In DNA, the CDR3 is TGTGCCAGCAGCTACGGACAGGGGTATCAGCCCCAGCATTTT.

The chain recombines TRBV9 with TRBJ1-1; tentatively, D is TRBD1 (6 bases). Trimming pared 4 bases from V and 8 bases from J, leaving 9 bases between. Germline assignment: CDR1 SGDLS and CDR2 YYNGEE. The CDR3 is 11 residues long. The CDR3 DNA reads TGTGCCAGCAGCCCCGGGACAGAAGCTTTCTTT. This codes for CASSPGTEAFF.

The V call is TRBV6-5, the J call TRBJ2-7; 11 nucleotides agree with TRBD1. The CDR3 runs to 15 residues. CDR1 and CDR2 from the germline V gene are MNHEY and SVGAGI. Trimming removed 7 bases from V and 2 bases from J; junction bases left unmatched: 7. The CDR3 protein is CASNPGQGATYEQYF. CDR3 in DNA: TGTGCCAGCAACCCAGGACAGGGGGCGACCTACGAGCAGTACTTC.

The rearrangement links TRBV7-9 to TRBJ1-5; 9 bases are shared with TRBD1. V gave up 3 bases and J gave up 1 base; unmatched junction bases: 1. This CDR3 is built from 15 residues. CDR1 and CDR2 from the germline V gene are SEHNR and FQNEAQ (reference sequence). DNA for the CDR3: TGTGCCAGCAGCTTCGGGACAGGGAGCAATCAGCCCCAGCATTTT. It encodes CASSFGTGSNQPQHF.

This clone was seen once. V and J are TRBV5-1 and TRBJ1-1, with a tentative D call TRBD1 (5 bases). The CDR3 has 15 amino acids. Germline V gives CDR1 SGHRS, CDR2 YFSETQ. The V end was cut by 2 bases, the J end by 4 bases, with 15 bases between. The CDR3: CASSLSGTGGTEAFF. The CDR3 DNA reads TGCGCCAGCAGCTTATCCGGGACGGGGGGCACTGAAGCTTTCTTT.

The chain uses TRBV5-6 and TRBJ1-5; TRBD1 might be the D (6 bases). CDR3 length: 15 amino acids. The germline V and J ends were trimmed by 0 bases and 4 bases, with 11 bases remaining between them. Germline values: CDR1 SGHDT, CDR2 YYEEEE. As DNA, the CDR3 is TGTGCCAGCAGCTTGGGGGGCGGACAGAATCAGCCCCAGCATTTT. Its protein product is CASSLGGGQNQPQHF.

This rearrangement joins TRBV2 to TRBJ1-1, with unresolved D. CDR3 length equals 15 residues. Germline CDR1 reads SNHLY; CDR2 reads FYNNEI. The V gene lost 0 bases and the J gene lost 6 bases, with 14 bases spanning the gap. The DNA of the CDR3 is TGTGCCAGCAGTGAAGCGCTTCTTAGCAGCTCTGAAGCTTTCTTT. It codes for CASSEALLSSSEAFF.

The V call is TRBV6-5, the J call TRBJ1-6; D is unclear. This CDR3 has 12 residues. Germline lookup yields CDR1 MNHEY and CDR2 SVGAGI. Trimming pared 6 bases from V and 5 bases from J, leaving 5 bases between. CDR3 nucleotides: TGTGCCAGCAGCGGGAATAATTCACCCCTCCACTTT. It yields the protein CASSGNNSPLHF.

CDR3 in DNA: TGTGCCAGGGCGACAGGGGCCCCTTCTGGCTACACCTTC. The encoded protein is CARATGAPSGYTF. V and J are TRBV2 and TRBJ1-2; 8 bases align to TRBD1. The CDR3 totals 13 residues. Germline V gene sequence: CDR1 SNHLY, CDR2 FYNNEI. V lost 9 bases, J lost 7 bases, and 10 bases stayed unmatched.

The J gene is TRBJ2-3, the V gene TRBV12-3 or TRBV12-4, with D perhaps matching TRBD1 (7 bases). The CDR3 runs to 11 residues. The V and J ends lost 8 bases and 11 bases respectively, with 14 bases between them. CDR3 DNA: TGTGCCAGCTTAGGCCAGGGGGGGCAGTATTTT. Translation: CASLGQGGQYF.

The V call is TRBV27, the J call TRBJ2-5; 7 bases are shared with TRBD2. The CDR3 runs 17 residues. In germline, CDR1 is MNHEY, CDR2 SMNVEV (reference sequence). V shed 2 bases, J shed 1 base, and the junction held 10 bases outside the gene matches. This CDR3 is CASSLVGSGHPQETQYF. The CDR3 DNA reads TGTGCCAGCAGTTTAGTCGGTAGCGGGCACCCCCAAGAGACCCAGTACTTC.

The chain is built from TRBV9 and TRBJ2-3, with 13 bases identical to TRBD2. After removal of 2 bases from V and 4 bases from J, the junction contained 4 bases not matched to a gene. From germline, CDR1 is SGDLS and CDR2 YYNGEE. The CDR3 is made up of 16 amino acids. The CDR3 region is CASSVTSGGAPDTQYF. CDR3 DNA sequence: TGTGCCAGCAGCGTTACTAGCGGGGGGGCCCCAGATACGCAGTATTTT.

The V and J genes are TRBV5-1 and TRBJ2-7; D not resolved. The CDR3 is made up of 13 amino acids. V was trimmed by 4 bases and J by 6 bases, leaving 14 bases between them. CDR1 is SGHRS, CDR2 YFSETQ, per germline. CDR3 loop: CASSPNTPGEQYF. In DNA form, the CDR3 reads TGCGCCAGCAGCCCAAACACTCCGGGCGAGCAGTACTTC.

This chain connects TRBV20-1 to TRBJ2-2, with 8 bases aligning to TRBD1. This CDR3 is 16 amino acids long. V dropped 3 bases and J dropped 4; count of bases not matched to a gene: 10. From germline, CDR1 is DFQATT and CDR2 SNEGSKA (reference sequence). The CDR3 protein is CSASTMNTGGTGELFF. The CDR3 DNA follows: TGCAGTGCTAGTACCATGAACACAGGGGGCACCGGGGAGCTGTTTTTT.